The T cell receptor (beta chain) described here comes from a study of T cells in Graves' hyperthyroidism and ophthalmopathy. Study at large: At initial diagnosis, before any treatment had begun, peripheral blood was obtained.

Study outcomes and limitations: Most clonotypes expanded in the thyroid (above 0.001) were also present in blood. In validation, the model predicted ophthalmopathy. These predictions came a median about 6.5 months before onset.

Using RNA transcripts as the source, TCR beta CDR3 regions were amplified. The primer set for the first-round RT-PCR of the TCR CDR3 was HTBI. TCRdb itself ran the multiplex PCR reads through MiXCR, one entry per CDR3 protein. The sample lists about 600,000 distinct CDR3 sequences; roughly a sixth were seen once. To note about this clonotype: Its specificity is not known.

On the basis of clinical symptoms, serum thyroxine and TRAb, thyroid ultrasound and orbital computed tomography, diagnoses were made. This sequence was found in a woman aged 40 to 49 with Graves' ophthalmopathy. Input material: blood.

This CDR3 is CASSTNPDKISTDTQYF. The CDR3 bases are TGCGCCAGCAGCACAAACCCGGACAAAATTAGCACAGATACGCAGTATTTT. The chain carries TRBV5-1 and TRBJ2-3; possibly TRBD1 for D (5 bases). There are 17 residues in the CDR3. The germline gives CDR1 SGHRS, CDR2 YFSETQ. V was cut by 4 bases and J by 0 bases, with 18 bases left in between.